This TCR beta chain emerged from a study of blood T cell repertoires in COVID-19. Across the whole study: The analysed material was cDNA or gDNA that came from T cells, B-cell-depleted T cells, or PBMCs.

Clones were sequenced by immunoSEQ multiplex PCR, and TCRdb holds only the in-frame ones, with some missing. The repertoire consists of 130,000 to 150,000 clones, with more than 65% occurring once and the leading ten covering 9.5% to 13%. In germline, CDR1 is MDHEN, CDR2 SYDVKM. With V trimmed by 6 bases and J by 8 bases, 10 bases remained unmatched. The CDR3 is 15 residues long. This sequence joins TRBV28 and TRBJ1-2; 12 bases are shared with TRBD1. The receptor comes from a man aged 55 to 69 with active or convalescent COVID-19. Sequencing was carried out using peripheral blood. CDR3 nucleotides: TGTGCCAGCAGCCAACCGGGACAGGGGGCAAGGGGCTACACCTTC. This encodes CASSQPGQGARGYTF.